This T cell receptor (beta chain) appears in the sequencing data of a study of CD8 T cells in ankylosing spondylitis (dated by TCRdb to 2015 to 2018). Study-wide context: The study profiled T cell receptor beta repertoires in healthy donors and ankylosing spondylitis patients to find disease-linked TCR variants. The whole study cohort included 95 to 130 healthy donors and 25 ankylosing spondylitis patients. Peripheral blood samples were taken, and synovial fluid was additionally collected from ankylosing spondylitis patients.

Broad study findings and their caveats: Some motif variants had previously been reported in the synovial fluid and blood of reactive arthritis patients, which suggests shared mechanisms of disease initiation. The disease-linked clones had a CD8+ phenotype and were found at relatively low frequencies in peripheral blood. The disease-linked clones were reported as significantly enriched in matched synovial fluid samples from ankylosing spondylitis patients. A TCR beta motif of fewer than 10 highly homologous amino acid variants appeared characteristic of blood from ankylosing spondylitis patients.

The table lists this clonotype with a few counts. Its antigen has not been determined. No qualities accompany the bases; no much larger clone lies one base away. Sequenced using an Illumina HiSeq 2500. Quantitative 5'-RACE with molecular barcodes was the method used to prepare the TCR beta libraries. The authors' pipeline ran thus. A new computational method, built on a probabilistic model of VDJ rearrangement, was used to identify disease-linked TCR variants. TCRdb trimmed public reads at Q25 via fastp, called clones via MiXCR and kept in-frame beta chains. Each CDR3 protein gets just one entry, which takes the most common genes and DNA from the rows behind it. For this entry, the V and J calls and clone size follow TCRdb and not the study's own pipeline. The sample profile shows roughly 90,000 distinct CDR3 sequences; 9% of them were found once. The ten top clones hold approximately 30% of the sample.

Sequences were obtained from blood, either unsorted or a sorted T cell fraction (not recorded which). The sequence was obtained from a male donor with ankylosing spondylitis.

The nucleotide sequence reads as follows: TGTGCCAGCAGCCAAGTAGGGGTTAGCACAGATACGCAGTATTTT. This gives the protein CASSQVGVSTDTQYF. Rearrangement joined TRBV3-1 to TRBJ2-3; the D gene is perhaps TRBD1, from 5 matching bases. Reading the germline V gene (reference sequence) gives CDR1 LGHDT and CDR2 YNNKEL. Trimming removed 1 base from V and 0 bases from J, leaving 8 bases between the germline ends. The CDR3 contains 15 residues, cysteine and phenylalanine counted. Only the CDR3 DNA stays, 45 bases, in frame from base 1.